These 17 T cell receptor beta chains were sequenced from one sample in a study of response to subunit inactivated influenza vaccine. One entry per CDR3 protein, called by TCRdb with MiXCR from the RT-PCR reads. This table has fewer than 250,000 distinct CDR3 sequences, roughly 14% appearing once. The specimen comprised CD8+ T cells sorted from PBMCs, sampled roughly 5 days after vaccination. These receptors were obtained from a man aged 45 to 65 who received an inactivated influenza vaccine.

The chain carries TRBV4-3 and TRBJ2-7; D remains ambiguous. Trimming took 1 base from V and 0 from J, leaving 7 bases between them. Germline CDR1 and CDR2: LGHNA and YSLEER. The CDR3 runs to 14 residues. The CDR3 DNA is TGCGCCAGCAGCCAAGTGCAGAGCTCCTACGAGCAGTACTTC. Protein sequence: CASSQVQSSYEQYF.

This clonotype showed up just a few times. The chain has TRBV7-9 and TRBJ2-1, with a tentative D call TRBD2 (6 bases). V lost 4 bases, J lost 4 bases, and 14 bases lay in between. Germline V gives CDR1 SEHNR, CDR2 FQNEAQ (reference sequence). The CDR3 is made up of 15 amino acids. The CDR3 DNA sequence: TGTGCCAGCAGCTCGGTCACCGGGGGATACAATGAGCAGTTCTTC. Translated: CASSSVTGGYNEQFF.

The gene calls are TRBV20-1 and TRBJ2-1; D remains ambiguous. V was clipped by 3 bases and J by 0 bases, with 12 bases between them. The CDR3 contains 15 residues. Per germline, CDR1 DFQATT and CDR2 SNEGSKA (reference sequence). The CDR3 reads CSARPSSVSYNEQFF. The CDR3 DNA reads as TGCAGTGCTAGGCCTTCATCCGTCTCCTACAATGAGCAGTTCTTC.

This clonotype has more than one count but fewer than ten. The V and J genes are TRBV2 and TRBJ2-7, with TRBD1 matching 9 bases. CDR1 and CDR2 (germline): SNHLY, FYNNEI. Unmatched junction bases numbered 8, after V lost 6 bases and J lost 2 bases. This CDR3 has 15 residues. CDR3 protein: CASRVGQGLTYEQYF. The DNA for the CDR3 is TGTGCCAGCAGAGTAGGACAGGGGCTAACCTACGAGCAGTACTTC. The full variable domain, completed using reference TRBV2 and TRBJ2-7, is EPEVTQTPSHQVTQMGQEVILRCVPISNHLYFYWYRQILGQKVEFLVSFYNNEISEKSEIFDDQFSVERPDGSNFTLKIRSTKLEDSAMYFCASRVGQGLTYEQYFGPGTRLTVT.

This clonotype was seen ten or more times. The CDR3 loop is CSVEGLAGDREQYF. In DNA, the CDR3 is TGCAGCGTTGAAGGGCTAGCGGGAGATCGGGAGCAGTACTTC. The chain recombines TRBV29-1 with TRBJ2-7, with 10 bases matching TRBD2. The ends lost 1 base at V and 7 bases at J; junction bases unmatched: 7. The V gene's germline CDR1 is SQVTM and CDR2 ANQGSEA. The CDR3 runs 14 residues.

V usage is TRBV6-1 and J usage is TRBJ2-6; no clear D gene. The CDR3 loop spans 15 amino acids. Per the germline V gene, CDR1 is MNHNS and CDR2 is SASEGT. V lost 6 bases and J lost 0, with 9 bases in between. CDR3 loop: CASSPWSSGANVLTF. The CDR3 coding sequence is TGTGCCAGCAGCCCATGGAGCTCTGGGGCCAACGTCCTGACTTTC.

This clonotype has only a few counts. Here the CDR3 DNA reads TGTGCCAGCAGTACCCTCCTTGCCAGGAAGGTCGAGACCCAGTACTTC. Translation: CASSTLLARKVETQYF. The V gene is TRBV28, the J gene TRBJ2-5; D call uncertain. Trimming removed 5 bases from V and 5 bases from J, with 21 bases in between. Looked up from germline, CDR1 is MDHEN and CDR2 is SYDVKM. The CDR3 loop spans 16 amino acids.

The chain carries TRBV6-1 and TRBJ2-2, with TRBD1 matching 10 bases. Germline-derived CDR1 and CDR2 are MNHNS and SASEGT. This CDR3 comprises 15 residues. Trimming cost V 3 bases and J 3 bases; bases outside gene matches: 1. DNA of the CDR3: TGTGCCAGCAGTGAGGGGACAGGGGACACCGGGGAGCTGTTTTTT. This gives the protein CASSEGTGDTGELFF.

This clonotype occurred many times. The CDR3 nucleotides read TGTGCCAGCAGCGTAGACAGCGGATGGAGTAATGAGCAGTTCTTC. Translation gives CASSVDSGWSNEQFF. The J gene is TRBJ2-1, the V gene TRBV9; possibly TRBD2 for D (5 bases). The germline CDR1 and CDR2 sequences are SGDLS and YYNGEE. The length of the CDR3 is 15 residues. V was clipped by 0 bases and J by 7 bases, with 14 bases between them.

The genes are TRBV7-6 and TRBJ2-1; D possibly matches TRBD1 or TRBD2 (5 bases each). Trimming took 5 bases from V and 1 from J, leaving 18 bases between them. Per the germline V gene, CDR1 is SGHVS and CDR2 is FNYEAQ. CDR3 size: 17 residues. The CDR3 DNA follows: TGTGCCAGCAGCCCCTTGGGGGTCTCGGGGTCCTACAATGAGCAGTTCTTC. This sequence encodes CASSPLGVSGSYNEQFF.

This clonotype has at least ten counts. The chain couples TRBV9 to TRBJ2-6; D unclear. Germline V gene data show CDR1 as SGDLS and CDR2 as YYNGEE. This CDR3 has 16 amino acids. Trimming pared 0 bases from V and 4 bases from J, leaving 11 bases between. CDR3 bases: TGTGCCAGCAGCGTAGCCGTTGAGCGAGGGGCCAACGTCCTGACTTTC. This gives the protein CASSVAVERGANVLTF.

Ten or more counts support this clonotype. V and J are TRBV11-2 and TRBJ2-7; D perhaps matches TRBD2 (5 bases). Per germline, CDR1 SGHAT and CDR2 FQNNGV. Trimming left V 8 bases short and J 1 base short, with 15 bases between. CDR3 size: 14 residues. CDR3 DNA sequence: TGTGCCAGCTCTCTTGGGAGCGGTTCCTACGAGCAGTACTTC. Translation gives CASSLGSGSYEQYF.

This clonotype was observed many times. The chain employs TRBV12-3 or TRBV12-4 and TRBJ2-1, with TRBD2 matching 11 bases. V was pared by 4 bases and J by 8 bases, with 7 bases of the junction left unmatched. CDR3 length equals 15 residues. The CDR3 region is CASSSGLADHDEQFF. The DNA of the CDR3 is TGTGCCAGCAGTTCGGGACTAGCGGACCACGATGAGCAGTTCTTC.

This clonotype was detected a few times. The rearrangement joins TRBV28 to TRBJ2-1, with 13 bases identical to TRBD2. Losses at the gene ends were 0 bases for V and 6 bases for J; bases not matched to a gene: 2. Germline CDR1 is MDHEN and CDR2 is SYDVKM. The CDR3 runs 16 residues. The CDR3 coding sequence is TGTGCCAGCAGTTTATGGGGGACTAGCGGGATCAATGAGCAGTTCTTC. This gives the protein CASSLWGTSGINEQFF.

In its sample, this clonotype was seen a few times. The rearrangement links TRBV27 to TRBJ2-7, with D uncertain. The CDR3 loop spans 16 amino acids. Trimming left V 5 bases short and J 0 bases short, with 17 bases between. Looked up from germline, CDR1 is MNHEY and CDR2 is SMNVEV (reference sequence). The CDR3 spells CASSPRTERGSYEQYF. The CDR3 DNA reads TGTGCCAGCAGTCCTAGGACGGAGCGTGGCTCCTACGAGCAGTACTTC.

This clonotype has a count of ten or more. The chain recombines TRBV7-9 with TRBJ2-3; 8 bases are shared with TRBD2. V trimming: 5 bases; J trimming: 4 bases; junction bases outside the gene matches: 8. The CDR3 loop spans 15 amino acids. Germline V gene sequence: CDR1 SEHNR, CDR2 FQNEAQ (reference sequence). The chain's CDR3 is CASSDGIAGSDTQYF. In nucleotides, the CDR3 is TGTGCCAGCAGCGATGGGATAGCGGGGTCAGATACGCAGTATTTT. Full variable domain (missing parts from reference TRBV7-9 and TRBJ2-3): DTGVSQNPRHKITKRGQNVTFRCDPISEHNRLYWYRQTLGQGPEFLTYFQNEAQLEKSRLLSDRFSAERPKGSFSTLEIQRTEQGDSAMYLCASSDGIAGSDTQYFGPGTRLTVL.

This clonotype was seen more than once but under ten times. The chain carries TRBV5-6 and TRBJ2-1, with 8 bases matching TRBD2. CDR3 length: 18 residues. The J segment lost 0 bases and the V segment lost 3 bases, leaving 11 bases of the junction unmatched. Germline CDR1 and CDR2: SGHDT and YYEEEE. CDR3: CASSSISGTAHSYNEQFF. The CDR3, as DNA: TGTGCCAGCAGCTCTATTAGCGGGACGGCCCACTCCTACAATGAGCAGTTCTTC.